This entry describes one TCR beta chain. Sequencing was performed with immunoSEQ multiplex PCR; in TCRdb, only in-frame clones are kept and a portion is missing. Of about 10,000 clones listed, around 85% are singletons. The data derive from a study of follicular helper T cells after annual influenza vaccination. Time point: 2015-2016 season, pre-vaccination. Germline assignment: CDR1 MNHNS and CDR2 SASEGT. The CDR3 length is 14 residues. V dropped 8 bases and J dropped 4 bases, with 17 bases sitting between them. The sequence derives from an adult who received the influenza vaccine. The source material was CXCR5+ CD38- circulating T follicular helper cells from blood, sampled on the day of influenza vaccination. Subset here: circulating Tfh, non-naive CD4+CXCR5+PD-1+ (ICOS+CD38+ or ICOS-CD38-). The chain links TRBV6-1 to TRBJ1-2; TRBD1 might be the D (5 bases). In DNA, the CDR3 is TGTGCCAGCGGGGGGAAGGCAGGAGGCTATGGCTACACCTTC. Its translation: CASGGKAGGYGYTF.